The 10 T cell receptor beta chains below were found in one sample sequenced in a study of blood T cell repertoires in COVID-19. Generated by immunoSEQ multiplex PCR, the TCRdb table keeps only in-frame clones and is missing some. The sample has fewer than 350,000 clones, around 85% seen once. Input material: peripheral blood. Every receptor here comes from a woman between 45 and 65 years old with active or convalescent COVID-19.

This chain links TRBV5-5 with TRBJ2-1; D is unclear. The V end lost 4 bases, the J end lost 3 bases, and 5 bases lay between the germline ends. Per the germline V gene, CDR1 is SGHKS and CDR2 is YYEKEE (reference sequence). The CDR3 extends over 12 amino acids. The CDR3: CASSLNYNEQFF. CDR3 in DNA: TGTGCCAGCAGCCTTAACTACAATGAGCAGTTCTTC.

J is TRBJ2-4 and V is TRBV2; D might be TRBD2 (6 bases). The V gene's germline CDR1 is SNHLY and CDR2 FYNNEI. This CDR3 is 15 amino acids long. V lost 6 bases, J lost 0 bases, and 12 bases lay in between. The CDR3 spells CASSQLALAKNIQYF. The CDR3 DNA reads as TGTGCCAGCAGCCAACTAGCTCTAGCCAAAAACATTCAGTACTTC.

This chain links TRBV6-5 with TRBJ1-3, with 11 bases matching TRBD1. CDR1 and CDR2 from the germline V gene are MNHEY and SVGAGI. V gave up 5 bases and J gave up 4 bases; unmatched junction bases: 4. This CDR3 has 15 amino acids. CDR3 bases: TGTGCCAGCAGTCGGGACAGGGGGTCGGGAAACACCATATATTTT. Its translation is CASSRDRGSGNTIYF.

The chain combines TRBV6-5 with TRBJ1-2; D is possibly TRBD1 (5 bases). V lost 5 bases and J 1 base, leaving 14 bases between the germline ends. CDR3 size: 15 residues. CDR1 MNHEY and CDR2 SVGAGI come from the germline V gene. This CDR3 reads CASSPVGRNNYGYTF. In DNA form, the CDR3 reads TGTGCCAGCAGTCCGGTGGGGCGGAATAACTATGGCTACACCTTC.

This clone showed up just a few times. The V gene is TRBV6-7, the J gene TRBJ2-1; TRBD2 matches at 8 bases. TRBV6-7 belongs to the ORF category, with a function that is uncertain. V lost 0 bases, J lost 5 bases, and 9 bases stayed unmatched. CDR3 size: 17 residues. CDR3 nucleotides: TGTGCCAGCAGTTACTCGAACCGCGGGAGGCTTCACAATGAGCAGTTCTTC. Translation gives CASSYSNRGRLHNEQFF.

This rearrangement joins TRBV14 to TRBJ2-5; D might be TRBD2 (6 bases). This CDR3 comprises 13 residues. Per germline, CDR1 SGHDN and CDR2 FVKESK. V lost 8 bases to trimming and J lost 5 bases, with 15 bases between them. DNA for the CDR3: TGTGCCAGCGGGAGGACTCCGCAGGAGACCCAGTACTTC. Encoded protein: CASGRTPQETQYF.

The chain is built from TRBV5-4 and TRBJ2-3; 9 bases are shared with TRBD2. Germline V gene lookup returns CDR1 SGHNT and CDR2 YYREEE (reference sequence). V was clipped by 0 bases and J by 1 base; unmatched bases: 3. This CDR3 has 16 residues. CDR3 region: CASSLVIAGGTDTQYF. For the CDR3, the DNA is TGTGCCAGCAGCTTGGTGATAGCGGGAGGCACAGATACGCAGTATTTT.

The chain carries TRBV29-1 and TRBJ2-3; TRBD2 matches 14 bases. The ends lost 7 bases at V and 6 bases at J; junction bases unmatched: 3. CDR3 size: 13 residues. Germline assignment: CDR1 SQVTM and CDR2 ANQGSEA. CDR3 sequence: CSAGLAGEDTQYF. For the CDR3, the DNA is TGCAGCGCGGGACTAGCGGGAGAGGATACGCAGTATTTT.

This chain connects TRBV9 to TRBJ2-7; maybe TRBD1 (6 bases). The germline gives CDR1 SGDLS, CDR2 YYNGEE. The CDR3 sequence is 12 residues long. Trimming took off 3 bases at V and 7 bases at J, with 11 bases between the two ends. CDR3 amino acids: CASSGRGTEQYF. CDR3 bases: TGTGCCAGCAGCGGGCGAGGGACAGAGCAGTACTTC.

A few counts support this clone. The rearrangement links TRBV2 to TRBJ1-1; no clear D. The CDR3 runs to 14 residues. CDR1 SNHLY and CDR2 FYNNEI come from the germline V gene. The V and J ends lost 4 bases and 0 bases respectively, with 9 bases between them. Here the CDR3 reads CASSVLALNTEAFF. Here the CDR3 DNA reads TGTGCCAGCAGTGTCTTGGCCTTGAACACTGAAGCTTTCTTT.